The rows below give T cell receptor beta chains drawn from one sample of a study of T-cell memory formation after mild COVID-19. Each CDR3 protein is one row after TCRdb ran MiXCR on the 5' RACE reads. Of around 450,000 distinct CDR3 sequences listed, 20% to 30% are singletons. The sequencing sample was made of PBMCs or a T cell subset sorted from them (not recorded which). The receptors originated from an adult woman who had mild COVID-19 (a few samples of this study predate the infection). Cell type and time point are not known. CDR3s include the opening cysteine and the closing phenylalanine or tryptophan. The order of the fields is D gene, clone size, V gene, J gene, CDR3 protein, CDR3 DNA. The D gene is left open where the match is weak. Not all rows give a size; the values are once, few, many and, for expanded clones, a class.

TRBD1	-	TRBV29-1	TRBJ1-4	CSFQTGEGTNEKLFF	TGCAGCTTCCAGACAGGGGAGGGAACTAATGAAAAACTGTTTTTT
-	many	TRBV5-1	TRBJ2-3	CASSPEPGDTQYF	TGCGCCAGCAGCCCTGAGCCTGGGGATACGCAGTATTTT
-	-	TRBV21-1	TRBJ2-1	CASSLSQDRLNEQFF	TGTGCCAGCAGCCTTTCCCAGGACCGCCTAAATGAGCAGTTCTTC
-	-	TRBV5-1	TRBJ2-5	CASRRWGETQETQYF	TGCGCCAGCAGACGATGGGGAGAAACCCAAGAGACCCAGTACTTC
TRBD2	-	TRBV7-9	TRBJ2-1	CASSLTSGDSEQFF	TGTGCCAGCAGCTTAACTAGCGGTGACAGTGAGCAGTTCTTC
TRBD1	few	TRBV7-6	TRBJ2-1	CASSPKDRGSYNEQFF	TGTGCCAGCAGCCCCAAGGACAGGGGCTCCTACAATGAGCAGTTCTTC
-	many	TRBV29-1	TRBJ2-1	CSVEDVAAPIYNEQFF	TGCAGCGTTGAAGATGTCGCGGCACCGATCTACAATGAGCAGTTCTTC
-	-	TRBV5-1	TRBJ2-5	CASTRTVPQETQYF	TGCGCCAGCACCCGGACAGTGCCCCAAGAGACCCAGTACTTC
-	-	TRBV7-9	TRBJ1-3	CASSLSTAAGNTIYF	TGTGCCAGCAGCTTAAGTACGGCGGCGGGAAACACCATATATTTT
-	-	TRBV5-1	TRBJ2-1	CASSLYLYNEQFF	TGCGCCAGCAGCTTGTATCTCTACAATGAGCAGTTCTTC
-	few	TRBV20-1	TRBJ1-1	CSAREGYEYTEAFF	TGCAGTGCTAGAGAGGGGTATGAGTACACTGAAGCTTTCTTT
-	few	TRBV12-3/TRBV12-4	TRBJ1-6	CASSFRGDNSPLHF	TGTGCCAGCAGTTTCAGGGGCGATAATTCACCCCTCCACTTT
-	-	TRBV18	TRBJ2-5	CASSPGPGRETQYF	TGTGCCAGCTCACCGGGTCCGGGAAGAGAGACCCAGTACTTC
-	-	TRBV18	TRBJ2-7	CASSPSSPSSSYEQYF	TGTGCCAGCTCACCTAGCAGCCCCTCGTCCTCCTACGAGCAGTACTTC
TRBD2	few	TRBV30	TRBJ2-3	CASSSGYTDTQYF	TGTGCATCCTCTAGCGGCTACACAGATACGCAGTATTTT
-	-	TRBV30	TRBJ2-3	CAWSVRGVRDSNTDTQYF	TGTGCCTGGAGTGTACGGGGGGTGCGGGACAGCAACACAGATACGCAGTATTTT
-	few	TRBV10-3	TRBJ1-3	CAITMGFSGNTIYF	TGTGCCATTACAATGGGTTTTTCTGGAAACACCATATATTTT
TRBD2	-	TRBV5-1	TRBJ2-1	CASSLTSGSHEQFF	TGCGCCAGCAGCTTGACTAGCGGGAGCCATGAGCAGTTCTTC
-	many	TRBV11-2	TRBJ2-3	CASSLGADTQYF	TGTGCCAGCAGCTTGGGGGCAGATACGCAGTATTTT
-	-	TRBV6-2/TRBV6-3	TRBJ1-1	CASKATGIWTEAFF	TGTGCCAGCAAAGCCACAGGTATTTGGACTGAAGCTTTCTTT
TRBD1	few	TRBV12-3/TRBV12-4	TRBJ2-3	CASSLQGAGTDTQYF	TGTGCCAGCAGTTTACAGGGGGCAGGCACAGATACGCAGTATTTT
TRBD2	few	TRBV4-1	TRBJ2-1	CASSQDASGVNEQFF	TGCGCCAGCAGCCAAGATGCCAGCGGGGTCAATGAGCAGTTCTTC
-	few	TRBV7-9	TRBJ2-7	CASSLESKYEQYF	TGTGCCAGCAGCTTAGAATCGAAATACGAGCAGTACTTC
-	-	TRBV7-2	TRBJ2-1	CASSLVYRERAGPNEQFF	TGTGCCAGCAGCTTAGTGTACAGGGAGCGAGCGGGGCCCAATGAGCAGTTCTTC
TRBD1	-	TRBV7-8	TRBJ1-5	CASSLAGTANQPQHF	TGTGCCAGCAGCTTAGCCGGGACAGCCAATCAGCCCCAGCATTTT
TRBD1	many	TRBV18	TRBJ1-1	CASSRQGAMNTEAFF	TGTGCCAGCTCACGACAGGGGGCAATGAACACTGAAGCTTTCTTT
-	-	TRBV14	TRBJ1-2	CASSLLPLTVLNYGYTF	TGTGCCAGCAGCCTCCTCCCCCTGACGGTACTTAACTATGGCTACACCTTC
-	few	TRBV20-1	TRBJ1-2	CSATGEDYGYTF	TGCAGTGCGACGGGTGAGGACTATGGCTACACCTTC
TRBD1	few	TRBV7-9	TRBJ1-1	CATWGEGATEAFF	TGTGCCACCTGGGGGGAGGGGGCGACTGAAGCTTTCTTT
TRBD2	-	TRBV5-1	TRBJ2-2	CATGLVPDVGELFF	TGCGCCACCGGACTAGTTCCGGATGTCGGGGAGCTGTTTTTT
-	-	TRBV5-1	TRBJ2-5	CASSLAAVKETQYF	TGCGCCAGCAGCTTGGCGGCAGTCAAAGAGACCCAGTACTTC
-	few	TRBV7-3	TRBJ1-2	CASSLDSLHGYTF	TGTGCCAGCAGCTTAGACTCGCTCCATGGCTACACCTTC
-	-	TRBV18	TRBJ2-7	CASSTPNLYEQYF	TGTGCCAGCTCAACCCCGAACCTCTACGAGCAGTACTTC
-	-	TRBV5-1	TRBJ1-1	CASSLLSLVPEAFF	TGCGCCAGCAGCTTGTTGTCTTTAGTCCCTGAAGCTTTCTTT
-	few	TRBV5-1	TRBJ2-1	CASSRDASYNEQFF	TGCGCCAGCAGCCGGGACGCCTCCTACAATGAGCAGTTCTTC
-	-	TRBV4-1	TRBJ2-3	CASRHTDTQYF	TGCGCCAGCAGACACACAGATACGCAGTATTTT
-	-	TRBV5-1	TRBJ1-1	CASSLGGRLNTEAFF	TGCGCCAGCAGCTTGGGAGGCAGGTTGAACACTGAAGCTTTCTTT
-	-	TRBV6-5	TRBJ2-5	CASSYSEGFGGSGTQYF	TGTGCCAGCAGTTACTCTGAGGGATTCGGGGGATCTGGGACCCAGTACTTC
TRBD1	few	TRBV10-1	TRBJ2-5	CASSENGTGQETQYF	TGCGCCAGCAGTGAGAATGGGACAGGACAAGAGACCCAGTACTTC
-	-	TRBV7-9	TRBJ2-5	CASSLAPARGEETQYF	TGTGCCAGCAGCTTAGCCCCCGCCCGGGGCGAAGAGACCCAGTACTTC